The 21 T cell receptor beta chains below were found in one sample sequenced in a study of PD-1 blockade in classical Hodgkin lymphoma. Some clones are missing from TCRdb's copy, which holds only in-frame ones; the method was immunoSEQ multiplex PCR. The sample yields 40,000 to 55,000 clones, just under 80% seen once. Time point of the sample: cycle 4 day 1 (C4D1), after around six weeks of nivolumab. Every patient was affected by relapse after autologous stem cell transplantation, while exposure to brentuximab vedotin was not uniform. The sequencing used peripheral blood mononuclear cells (PBMCs), collected before the fourth cycle of nivolumab. The source of these receptors is a human donor with classical Hodgkin lymphoma.

The rearrangement uses TRBV7-6 and TRBJ1-3, with D uncertain. The CDR3 covers 14 residues. Germline lookup yields CDR1 SGHVS and CDR2 FNYEAQ. The V and J ends lost 3 bases and 2 bases respectively, with 8 bases between them. The CDR3, as DNA: TGTGCCAGCAGCTTCCGCGCTACTGGAAACACCATATATTTT. Amino acid sequence: CASSFRATGNTIYF.

The CDR3 sequence: CASRRDQSNQPQHF. DNA of the CDR3: TGTGCCAGCCGCAGGGACCAATCGAATCAGCCCCAGCATTTT. V usage is TRBV28 and J usage is TRBJ1-5; possible D gene TRBD1, 5 bases. CDR3 length: 14 amino acids. V dropped 8 bases and J dropped 4 bases, with 15 bases sitting between them. Germline V CDR1 and CDR2: MDHEN, SYDVKM.

This clone was seen a few times. CDR3 sequence: CASSADQGLEAFF. CDR3 bases: TGTGCCAGCAGTGCGGACCAGGGTCTAGAAGCTTTCTTT. This sequence joins TRBV6-1 and TRBJ1-1; D may be TRBD1 (5 bases). Per the germline V gene, CDR1 is MNHNS and CDR2 is SASEGT. Trimming took 4 bases from V and 8 from J, leaving 14 bases between them. The CDR3 is made up of 13 amino acids.

The chain combines TRBV9 with TRBJ2-7; 9 bases match TRBD2. This CDR3 region has 16 residues. Per the germline V gene, CDR1 is SGDLS and CDR2 is YYNGEE. J was trimmed by 4 bases and V by 3 bases; bases with no gene match: 11. CDR3 sequence reads: CASSAQRGTSLYEQYF. The DNA for the CDR3 is TGTGCCAGCAGCGCTCAAAGAGGGACTAGCTTGTACGAGCAGTACTTC.

The gene calls are TRBV7-6 and TRBJ2-5; no clear D gene. The J call is uncertain, as TRBJ2-7 better fits the DNA end. The CDR3 runs to 11 residues. The germline gives CDR1 SGHVS, CDR2 FNYEAQ. CDR3 sequence reads: CASSLAREQYF. CDR3 nucleotide sequence: TGTGCCAGCAGCTTAGCGCGCGAGCAGTACTTC.

The CDR3 sequence is CASNLRGGGFEEQYF. The DNA for the CDR3 is TGTGCCAGCAACCTTCGAGGTGGGGGGTTTGAAGAGCAGTACTTC. J is TRBJ2-7 and V is TRBV7-2; D may be TRBD2 (6 bases). Trimming took off 7 bases at V and 7 bases at J, with 23 bases between the two ends. There are 15 residues in the CDR3. Germline-derived CDR1 and CDR2 are SGHTA and FQGNSA.

The genes are TRBV28 and TRBJ1-1; no definite D call. The CDR3 covers 12 residues. The germline gives CDR1 MDHEN, CDR2 SYDVKM. Trimming removed 2 bases at V and 4 bases at J, with 5 bases between. For the CDR3, the DNA is TGTGCCAGCAGTTTAGTCGGCACTGAAGCTTTCTTT. Its protein product is CASSLVGTEAFF.

V usage is TRBV9 and J usage is TRBJ1-3; D uncertain. Trimming took off 0 bases at V and 0 bases at J, with 7 bases between the two ends. The CDR3 has 15 residues. Germline-derived CDR1 and CDR2 are SGDLS and YYNGEE. The CDR3: CASSVEWNSGNTIYF. CDR3 bases: TGTGCCAGCAGCGTAGAGTGGAACTCTGGAAACACCATATATTTT.

The sample holds a few counts of this clone. The chain couples TRBV5-1 to TRBJ1-2, with D tentatively TRBD1 (6 bases). The germline V gene encodes CDR1 SGHRS and CDR2 YFSETQ. Deletions cut 4 bases from V and 1 base from J, with 17 bases between. The CDR3 is made up of 16 amino acids. The CDR3 DNA follows: TGCGCCAGCAGCCCAGTCGGGGGGGCGAATAACTATGGCTACACCTTC. Translating it yields CASSPVGGANNYGYTF.

The rearrangement links TRBV27 to TRBJ2-2; D might be TRBD2 (5 bases). Germline V gene sequence: CDR1 MNHEY, CDR2 SMNVEV (reference sequence). V was trimmed by 8 bases and J by 0 bases, leaving 13 bases between them. CDR3 length: 15 residues. The CDR3 loop is CASGLAVTNTGELFF. The CDR3 bases are TGTGCCAGCGGGCTAGCAGTCACGAACACCGGGGAGCTGTTTTTT.

This clone occurred once. This rearrangement joins TRBV6-6 to TRBJ1-5, with a tentative D call TRBD1 (5 bases). The germline V gene encodes CDR1 MNHNY and CDR2 SVGAGI (reference sequence). CDR3 length: 14 amino acids. V lost 6 bases to trimming and J lost 3 bases, with 12 bases between them. CDR3 in DNA: TGTGCCAGCAGAGCCGACAGTTTCAATCAGCCCCAGCATTTT. It yields the protein CASRADSFNQPQHF.

This rearrangement joins TRBV6-1 to TRBJ2-7; D is ambiguous. There are 14 residues in the CDR3. The V gene lost 5 bases and the J gene lost 3 bases, with 14 bases spanning the gap. CDR1 is MNHNS and CDR2 is SASEGT in the germline V gene. The chain's CDR3 is CASSRDSYLYEQYF. CDR3 in DNA: TGTGCCAGCAGTCGAGACTCGTATCTCTACGAGCAGTACTTC.

The V call is TRBV19, the J call TRBJ1-2; 8 bases line up with TRBD1. Germline V gene sequence: CDR1 LNHDA, CDR2 SQIVND (reference sequence). The V gene end was trimmed by 2 bases and the J gene end by 2 bases; junction bases not matched to a gene: 13. The CDR3 totals 18 residues. The DNA for the CDR3 is TGTGCCAGTAGTATAATTGGGGCAGGGGGCCATATCAACTATGGCTACACCTTC. This codes for CASSIIGAGGHINYGYTF.

The genes are TRBV7-3 and TRBJ2-3; a weak D match, TRBD1 (6 bases). The V and J ends lost 3 bases and 6 bases respectively, with 10 bases between them. This CDR3 is 13 amino acids long. The germline V gene has CDR1 SGHTA and CDR2 FQGTGA. The CDR3 here is CASSLGTPDTQYF. The DNA for the CDR3 is TGTGCCAGCAGCTTGGGGACACCTGATACGCAGTATTTT.

The chain links TRBV6-5 to TRBJ2-1, with D possibly matching TRBD2 (5 bases). CDR1 and CDR2 (germline): MNHEY, SVGAGI. V lost 0 bases and J 2 bases, leaving 8 bases between the germline ends. The CDR3 covers 15 residues. Here the CDR3 reads CASSYSEAAYNEQFF. The CDR3, as DNA: TGTGCCAGCAGTTACTCGGAAGCGGCCTACAATGAGCAGTTCTTC.

This clone was observed once. The rearrangement joins TRBV6-6 to TRBJ2-5; no firm D call. The CDR3 extends over 11 amino acids. V was cut by 2 bases and J by 7 bases, with 5 bases left in between. Germline values: CDR1 MNHNY, CDR2 SVGAGI (reference sequence). The CDR3 region has the DNA TGTGCCAGCAGTTACAAGGGGACCCAGTACTTC. Translated: CASSYKGTQYF.

This clone appeared once. The chain joins TRBV9 to TRBJ2-3, with D perhaps matching TRBD2 (6 bases). The ends were cut back, 0 bases at V and 6 bases at J, with 8 bases in the middle. This CDR3 is built from 13 residues. Germline V gene sequence: CDR1 SGDLS, CDR2 YYNGEE. For the CDR3, the DNA is TGTGCCAGCAGCGTAGCTGGGGGGGATACGCAGTATTTT. It is translated as CASSVAGGDTQYF.

The chain has TRBV19 and TRBJ1-5; 9 bases match TRBD1. The germline V gene encodes CDR1 LNHDA and CDR2 SQIVND (reference sequence). Trimming cost V 5 bases and J 2 bases; bases outside gene matches: 13. The CDR3 is made up of 18 amino acids. CDR3 in amino acids: CASSPAVGQGMGNQPQHF. The CDR3 DNA is TGTGCCAGTAGTCCTGCTGTGGGACAGGGAATGGGCAATCAGCCCCAGCATTTT.

The chain joins TRBV6-4 to TRBJ2-3; either TRBD1 or TRBD2 may supply D (6 bases each). CDR3 length: 15 residues. The germline V gene encodes CDR1 MRHNA and CDR2 SNTAGT. The ends were cut back, 4 bases at V and 3 bases at J, with 14 bases in the middle. The CDR3 nucleotides read TGTGCCAGCAGTGGTGTGGGGGGCGCGACAGATACGCAGTATTTT. It yields the protein CASSGVGGATDTQYF.

The chain recombines TRBV2 with TRBJ1-4, with D possibly being TRBD1 (6 bases). This CDR3 is built from 13 residues. Germline assignment: CDR1 SNHLY and CDR2 FYNNEI. Trimming pared 6 bases from V and 4 bases from J, leaving 9 bases between. The CDR3: CASRDSFNEKLFF. In DNA form, the CDR3 reads TGTGCCAGCAGGGACAGTTTTAATGAAAAACTGTTTTTT.

This rearrangement joins TRBV6-5 to TRBJ1-1; 8 bases line up with TRBD1. In germline, CDR1 is MNHEY, CDR2 SVGAGI. The length of the CDR3 is 15 residues. After removal of 0 bases from V and 4 bases from J, the junction contained 4 bases not matched to a gene. In nucleotides, the CDR3 is TGTGCCAGCAGTTACTCGAGCAGGGGGCGCACTGAAGCTTTCTTT. It encodes CASSYSSRGRTEAFF.